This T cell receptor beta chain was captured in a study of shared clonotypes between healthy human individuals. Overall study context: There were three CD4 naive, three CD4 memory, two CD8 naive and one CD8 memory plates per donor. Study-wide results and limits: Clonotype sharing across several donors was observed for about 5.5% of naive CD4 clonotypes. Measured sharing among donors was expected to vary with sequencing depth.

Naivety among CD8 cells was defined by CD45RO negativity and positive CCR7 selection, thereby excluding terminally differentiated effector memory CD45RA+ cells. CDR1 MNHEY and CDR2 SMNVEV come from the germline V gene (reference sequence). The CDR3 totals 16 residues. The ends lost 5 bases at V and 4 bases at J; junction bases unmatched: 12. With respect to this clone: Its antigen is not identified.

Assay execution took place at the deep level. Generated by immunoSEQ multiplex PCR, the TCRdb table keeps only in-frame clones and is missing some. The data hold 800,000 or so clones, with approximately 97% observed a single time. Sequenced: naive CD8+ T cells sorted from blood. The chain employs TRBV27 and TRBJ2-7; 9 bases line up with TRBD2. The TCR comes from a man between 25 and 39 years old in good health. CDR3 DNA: TGTGCCAGCAGTCTGAAAACTCCGGGACTAGCTTACGAGCAGTACTTC. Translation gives CASSLKTPGLAYEQYF.